The clone carrying this TCR beta chain was detected many times. Its target is unknown. RNA transcripts gave rise to amplified TCR beta CDR3 regions. Primed by the HTBI set, a first-round RT-PCR was run on the TCR CDR3. TCRdb re-analysed the multiplex PCR reads in MiXCR, keeping a single row per CDR3 protein. The sample holds 500,000 to 600,000 distinct CDR3 sequences, under 60% seen once. The sample comes from a study of T cells in Graves' hyperthyroidism and ophthalmopathy. Whole-study results and caveats: The model foresaw ophthalmopathy a median around 6 months prior to onset. Clonotypes that were expanded in thyroid above 0.001 mostly appeared in blood too.

The authors deemed Graves' hyperthyroidism stable absent ophthalmopathy progression within 18 months. It was uncontrolled infection, other autoimmune disease, pregnancy or lactation that excluded patients. This CDR3 comprises 10 residues. V was clipped by 5 bases and J by 6 bases, with 4 bases between them. The germline V gene has CDR1 SGHTS and CDR2 YDEGEE. This TCR came from a woman aged 18-30 years with Graves' hyperthyroidism. The material sequenced was peripheral blood or thyroid tissue (not recorded which). The J gene is TRBJ2-3, the V gene TRBV5-8; no clear D gene. CDR3 DNA sequence: TGTGCCAGCAGAAAGGATACGCAGTATTTT. It encodes CASRKDTQYF.